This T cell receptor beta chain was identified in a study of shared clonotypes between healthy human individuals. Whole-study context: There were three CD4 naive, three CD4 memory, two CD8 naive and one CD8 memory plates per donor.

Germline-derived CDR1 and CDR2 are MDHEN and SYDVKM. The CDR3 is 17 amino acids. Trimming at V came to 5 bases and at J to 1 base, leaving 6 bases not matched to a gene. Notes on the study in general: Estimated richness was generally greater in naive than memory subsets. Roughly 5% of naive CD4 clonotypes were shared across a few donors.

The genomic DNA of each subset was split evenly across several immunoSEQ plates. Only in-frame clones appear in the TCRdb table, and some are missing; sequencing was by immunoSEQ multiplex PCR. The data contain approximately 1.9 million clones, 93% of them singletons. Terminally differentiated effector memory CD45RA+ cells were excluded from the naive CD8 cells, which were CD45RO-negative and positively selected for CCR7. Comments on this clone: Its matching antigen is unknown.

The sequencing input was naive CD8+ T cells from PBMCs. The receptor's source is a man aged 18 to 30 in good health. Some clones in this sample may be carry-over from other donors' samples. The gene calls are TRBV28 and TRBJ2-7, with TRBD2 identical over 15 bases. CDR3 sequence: CASSPGTSGRSSYEQYF. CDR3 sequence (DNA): TGTGCCAGCAGTCCGGGGACTAGCGGGAGGTCTTCCTACGAGCAGTACTTC. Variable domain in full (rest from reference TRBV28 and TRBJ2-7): DVKVTQSSRYLVKRTGEKVFLECVQDMDHENMFWYRQDPGLGLRLIYFSYDVKMKEKGDIPEGYSVSREKKERFSLILESASTNQTSMYLCASSPGTSGRSSYEQYFGPGTRLTVT.